What follows are 25 T cell receptor beta chains derived from one specimen sequenced in a study of cytotoxic CD8 clonotypes in ibrutinib-treated CLL (dated by TCRdb to the early 2020s). The sample's time point label, in plain terms: around 25 months on ibrutinib. Libraries were prepared through the immunoSEQ multiplex PCR assay. Held by TCRdb, this immuneACCESS table contains in-frame sequences only and omits some clones. Under half of the omission traces to an unresolved V gene where checked; the cause of the rest is unknown. The sample table lists over 150,000 clones, 72% of them with a count of one. Of the sample, roughly 13% falls within the top ten clones. Sequencing used PBMCs, obtained after 24 months of ibrutinib treatment. All receptors come from a human donor with chronic lymphocytic leukemia.

J is TRBJ2-5 and V is TRBV13, with TRBD2 matching over 10 bases. Per germline, CDR1 PRHDT and CDR2 FYEKMQ (reference sequence). J lost 5 bases, V lost 4 bases, and 4 bases had no gene match. The CDR3 is made up of 14 amino acids. As DNA, the CDR3 is TGTGCCAGCAGCTCGGGACTAGCGACGGAGACCCAGTACTTC. Encoded protein: CASSSGLATETQYF.

The chain combines TRBV7-9 with TRBJ2-5, with TRBD1 matching over 7 bases. The ends lost 5 bases at V and 1 base at J; junction bases unmatched: 4. Germline V CDR1 and CDR2: SEHNR, FQNEAQ (reference sequence). The CDR3 has 14 amino acids. CDR3 region: CASSTGALQETQYF. CDR3 in DNA: TGTGCCAGCAGCACAGGGGCACTCCAAGAGACCCAGTACTTC.

V usage is TRBV19 and J usage is TRBJ1-5; possibly TRBD1 for D (5 bases). Germline CDR1 LNHDA, CDR2 SQIVND (reference sequence). V was cut by 5 bases and J by 8 bases, with 10 bases left in between. The CDR3 is made up of 12 amino acids. The CDR3: CASSWGMEPQHF. DNA of the CDR3: TGTGCCAGTAGTTGGGGCATGGAGCCCCAGCATTTT.

The chain couples TRBV27 to TRBJ2-7, with a weak D call TRBD1 (5 bases). Trimming removed 2 bases at V and 2 bases at J, with 10 bases between. The CDR3 is made up of 14 amino acids. Germline V gene sequence: CDR1 MNHEY, CDR2 SMNVEV (reference sequence). The CDR3 DNA is TGTGCCAGCAGTTTAGCAGGGTTCACCTACGAGCAGTACTTC. It translates to CASSLAGFTYEQYF.

This clone turned up a few times. CDR3 DNA sequence: TGTGCCAGCAGCTCCGGGGCACTAGCGGGAGTTCATTCCCAGTACTTC. It translates to CASSSGALAGVHSQYF. The chain recombines TRBV9 with TRBJ2-5; 11 bases align to TRBD2. This CDR3 contains 16 residues. Germline CDR1 is SGDLS and CDR2 is YYNGEE. Trimming cost V 4 bases and J 9 bases; bases outside gene matches: 14.

This clone was seen only a few times. The chain carries TRBV7-9 and TRBJ2-2, with D unresolved. The CDR3 has 13 residues. Per germline, CDR1 SEHNR and CDR2 FQNEAQ (reference sequence). V was shortened by 5 bases and J by 6 bases, with 10 bases between the two germline ends. CDR3 DNA sequence: TGTGCCAGCAGCCCGGTGGGTGCCGGGGAGCTGTTTTTT. The encoded protein is CASSPVGAGELFF.

The rearrangement links TRBV7-3 to TRBJ2-1, with 7 nucleotides matching TRBD2. Germline V gene sequence: CDR1 SGHTA, CDR2 FQGTGA. Losses at the gene ends were 5 bases for V and 8 bases for J; bases not matched to a gene: 9. The CDR3 length is 14 residues. DNA of the CDR3: TGTGCCAGCAGCCCCGGGACTAACATCGATGAGCAGTTCTTC. Translated: CASSPGTNIDEQFF.

The chain employs TRBV7-8 and TRBJ2-1; D gene uncertain. The germline CDR1 and CDR2 sequences are SGHVS and FQNEAQ. The CDR3 totals 11 residues. Between the trimmed V and J ends, which lost 2 bases and 6 bases, there was a span of 2 bases. The chain's CDR3 is CASSLFNEQFF. CDR3 nucleotide sequence: TGTGCCAGCAGCTTATTCAATGAGCAGTTCTTC.

This clone was detected once. This chain uses TRBV19 with TRBJ2-5; TRBD1 or TRBD2 may be the D gene (5 bases each). Looked up from germline, CDR1 is LNHDA and CDR2 is SQIVND (reference sequence). The CDR3 extends over 17 amino acids. The germline V and J ends were trimmed by 3 bases and 1 base, with 18 bases remaining between them. As DNA, the CDR3 is TGTGCCAGTAGTATTAATCCGGGACCACCAACCCAAGAGACCCAGTACTTC. It yields the protein CASSINPGPPTQETQYF.

The chain uses TRBV6-5 and TRBJ2-7; 8 nucleotides align to TRBD2. The CDR3 has 15 amino acids. V lost 5 bases, J lost 0 bases, and 6 bases stayed unmatched. Germline V CDR1 and CDR2: MNHEY, SVGAGI. The CDR3 sequence is CASSKGLGGSYEQYF. CDR3 nucleotide sequence: TGTGCCAGCAGTAAGGGACTAGGTGGCTCCTACGAGCAGTACTTC.

This clone was counted a few times. CDR3 DNA sequence: TGTGCCAGCAGCTACCTCAGGGGTATCGGTCTCGACGAGCAGTACTTC. This encodes CASSYLRGIGLDEQYF. The V gene is TRBV5-6, the J gene TRBJ2-7, with D possibly TRBD1 on 6 matching bases. The germline V gene encodes CDR1 SGHDT and CDR2 YYEEEE. Between the trimmed V and J ends, which lost 3 bases and 5 bases, there was a span of 21 bases. There are 16 residues in the CDR3.

This chain links TRBV15 with TRBJ2-5; D remains ambiguous. V dropped 0 bases and J dropped 2 bases, with 10 bases sitting between them. The CDR3 totals 15 residues. The V gene's germline CDR1 is LNHNV and CDR2 YYDKDF (reference sequence). This chain's CDR3 is CATSRDGVGQETQYF. The CDR3 nucleotides read TGTGCCACCAGCAGAGATGGAGTCGGGCAAGAGACCCAGTACTTC.

The chain employs TRBV18 and TRBJ1-1; D gene uncertain. The V end lost 6 bases, the J end lost 5 bases, and 19 bases lay between the germline ends. This CDR3 contains 15 residues. From germline, CDR1 is KGHSH and CDR2 LQKENI. The CDR3 coding sequence is TGTGCCAGCTCCCCCACCCCCCTACGAGGGACTGAAGCTTTCTTT. It specifies CASSPTPLRGTEAFF. The entire variable domain, with the rest obtained from reference TRBV18 and TRBJ1-1, is as follows: NAGVMQNPRHLVRRRGQEARLRCSPMKGHSHVYWYRQLPEEGLKFMVYLQKENIIDESGMPKERFSAEFPKEGPSILRIQQVVRGDSAAYFCASSPTPLRGTEAFFGQGTRLTVV.

The V and J genes are TRBV27 and TRBJ2-7; TRBD2 matches 11 bases. The length of the CDR3 is 14 residues. Germline CDR1 reads MNHEY; CDR2 reads SMNVEV (reference sequence). With 6 bases clipped from V and 6 bases from J, the junction kept 7 bases outside the gene matches. The CDR3 DNA reads as TGTGCCAGCAGAACACGACTAGCGGGGCTCGAGCAGTACTTC. Its protein is CASRTRLAGLEQYF.

The chain uses TRBV7-9 and TRBJ2-1; 7 bases are shared with TRBD2. The CDR3 totals 18 residues. The germline V gene has CDR1 SEHNR and CDR2 FQNEAQ (reference sequence). The V segment lost 1 base and the J segment 0 bases; nucleotides outside the gene matches: 9. DNA of the CDR3: TGTGCCAGCAGCTTAGGACTAGCTGCGGGTTACTCCTACAATGAGCAGTTCTTC. As protein: CASSLGLAAGYSYNEQFF.

The V gene is TRBV27, the J gene TRBJ1-5; perhaps TRBD1 as D (5 bases). CDR3 size: 12 residues. Germline V CDR1 and CDR2: MNHEY, SMNVEV (reference sequence). The V and J ends lost 6 bases and 4 bases respectively, with 7 bases between them. The CDR3 sequence: CASRTENQPQHF. The CDR3 DNA sequence: TGTGCCAGCAGGACAGAAAATCAGCCCCAGCATTTT.

CDR3 region: CASSKVPTSGSLDEQYF. The CDR3 region has the DNA TGTGCCAGCAGCAAAGTCCCGACTAGCGGGAGTCTCGACGAGCAGTACTTC. V gene TRBV21-1 combines with J gene TRBJ2-7; the table assigns TRBD2, which was not confirmed against the DNA. TRBV21-1 is a pseudogene segment. The CDR3 consists of 17 residues.

The V gene is TRBV7-2, the J gene TRBJ2-2, with TRBD2 as a possible D gene (5 bases). CDR3 length: 15 amino acids. From germline, CDR1 is SGHTA and CDR2 FQGNSA. V lost 1 base to trimming and J lost 4 bases, with 10 bases between them. CDR3 amino acids: CASSLGLALTGELFF. The CDR3 DNA reads as TGTGCCAGCAGCTTAGGGCTAGCTCTCACCGGGGAGCTGTTTTTT.

This chain connects TRBV11-3 to TRBJ2-3; possible D gene TRBD2, 5 bases. With 2 bases removed from V and 4 bases from J, the gap between germline ends came to 16 bases. This CDR3 is 16 amino acids long. CDR1 SGHNT and CDR2 YENEEA come from the germline V gene. The CDR3 reads CASSLSTGMGADTQYF. The CDR3 region has the DNA TGTGCCAGCAGCTTATCAACGGGAATGGGTGCAGATACGCAGTATTTT.

This sequence joins TRBV7-9 and TRBJ2-7; 7 bases match TRBD1. V was pared by 7 bases and J by 2 bases, with 11 bases of the junction left unmatched. Germline V gives CDR1 SEHNR, CDR2 FQNEAQ (reference sequence). The CDR3 has 15 amino acids. For the CDR3, the DNA is TGTGCCAGCACCCGGACCCAGGGGGACCCCTACGAGCAGTACTTC. Residues: CASTRTQGDPYEQYF.

The V and J genes are TRBV4-3 and TRBJ2-1; 7 bases fit TRBD2. The CDR3 consists of 14 residues. J gave up 4 bases and V 4 bases, and 4 bases lay outside the gene matches. Germline assignment: CDR1 LGHNA and CDR2 YSLEER. This CDR3 reads CASSPLGGYNEQFF. DNA for the CDR3: TGCGCCAGCAGCCCCTTGGGGGGGTACAATGAGCAGTTCTTC.

The chain joins TRBV2 to TRBJ2-2, with D uncertain. CDR3 length: 14 residues. Trimming shortened V by 1 base and J by 8 bases, and 11 bases separated the two germline ends. Germline V gene lookup returns CDR1 SNHLY and CDR2 FYNNEI. CDR3: CASSEVATKGELFF. The CDR3 bases are TGTGCCAGCAGTGAAGTGGCTACAAAGGGGGAGCTGTTTTTT.

The chain uses TRBV7-9 and TRBJ2-1; 10 bases are shared with TRBD2. The germline V gene encodes CDR1 SEHNR and CDR2 FQNEAQ (reference sequence). With 8 bases clipped from V and 10 bases from J, the junction kept 11 bases outside the gene matches. This CDR3 spans 14 amino acids. Here the CDR3 reads CASPKAGGPGEQFF. In DNA form, the CDR3 reads TGTGCCAGCCCAAAAGCGGGAGGGCCGGGAGAGCAGTTCTTC.

The chain joins TRBV18 to TRBJ2-7; 7 bases fit TRBD2. Germline V CDR1 and CDR2: KGHSH, LQKENI. V shed 2 bases, J shed 0 bases, and the junction held 4 bases outside the gene matches. This CDR3 comprises 15 residues. The CDR3 spells CASSPGTTISYEQYF. CDR3 in DNA: TGTGCCAGCTCACCAGGGACTACCATCTCCTACGAGCAGTACTTC.

This chain connects TRBV4-1 to TRBJ2-7; D is perhaps TRBD2 (6 bases). CDR3 length equals 15 residues. V was shortened by 2 bases and J by 2 bases, with 13 bases between the two germline ends. From germline, CDR1 is MGHRA and CDR2 YSYEKL. In DNA, the CDR3 is TGCGCCAGCAGCCAAAGTGCCCTAGCGCCCTACGAGCAGTACTTC. Translation gives CASSQSALAPYEQYF.